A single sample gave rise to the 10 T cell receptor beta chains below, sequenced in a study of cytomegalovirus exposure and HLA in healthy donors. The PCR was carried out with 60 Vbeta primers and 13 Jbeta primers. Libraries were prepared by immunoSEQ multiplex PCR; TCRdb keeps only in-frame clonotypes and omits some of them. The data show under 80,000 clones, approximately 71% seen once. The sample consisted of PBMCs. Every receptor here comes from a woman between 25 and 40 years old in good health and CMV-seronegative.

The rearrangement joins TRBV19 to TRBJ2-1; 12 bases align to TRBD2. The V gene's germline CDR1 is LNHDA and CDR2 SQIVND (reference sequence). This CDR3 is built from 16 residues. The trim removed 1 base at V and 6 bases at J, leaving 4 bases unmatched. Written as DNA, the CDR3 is TGTGCCAGTAGTATAGGACTAGCGGGGGTACTCAATGAGCAGTTCTTC. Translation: CASSIGLAGVLNEQFF.

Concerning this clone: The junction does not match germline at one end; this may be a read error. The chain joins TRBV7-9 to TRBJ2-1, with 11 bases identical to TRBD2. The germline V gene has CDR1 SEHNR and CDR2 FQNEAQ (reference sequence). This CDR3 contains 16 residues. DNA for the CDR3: TGTTCCAGCAGCACCCATAGCGGGGGGGCCATAGATGAGCAGTTCTTC. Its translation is CSSSTHSGGAIDEQFF. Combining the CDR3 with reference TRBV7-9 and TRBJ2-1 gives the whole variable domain DTGVSQNPRHKITKRGQNVTFRCDPISEHNRLYWYRQTLGQGPEFLTYFQNEAQLEKSRLLSDRFSAERPKGSFSTLEIQRTEQGDSAMYLCSSSTHSGGAIDEQFFGPGTRLTVL.

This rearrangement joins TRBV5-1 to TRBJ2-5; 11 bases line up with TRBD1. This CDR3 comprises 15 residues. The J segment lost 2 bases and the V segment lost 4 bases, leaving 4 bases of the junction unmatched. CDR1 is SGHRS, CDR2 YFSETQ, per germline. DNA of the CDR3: TGCGCCAGCAGCCCGGGACAGGGGGGACAAGAGACCCAGTACTTC. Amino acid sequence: CASSPGQGGQETQYF.

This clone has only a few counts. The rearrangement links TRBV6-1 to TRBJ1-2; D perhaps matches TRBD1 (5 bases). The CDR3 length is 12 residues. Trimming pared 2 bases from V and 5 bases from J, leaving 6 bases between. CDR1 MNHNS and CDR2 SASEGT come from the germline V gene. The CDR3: CASSEQGYGYTF. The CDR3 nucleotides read TGTGCCAGCAGTGAACAGGGTTATGGCTACACCTTC.

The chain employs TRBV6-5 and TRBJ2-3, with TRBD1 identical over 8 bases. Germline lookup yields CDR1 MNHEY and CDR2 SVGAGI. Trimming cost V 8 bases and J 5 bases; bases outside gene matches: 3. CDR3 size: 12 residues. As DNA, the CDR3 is TGTGCCAGCGGACAGGGCGGAGATACGCAGTATTTT. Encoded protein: CASGQGGDTQYF.

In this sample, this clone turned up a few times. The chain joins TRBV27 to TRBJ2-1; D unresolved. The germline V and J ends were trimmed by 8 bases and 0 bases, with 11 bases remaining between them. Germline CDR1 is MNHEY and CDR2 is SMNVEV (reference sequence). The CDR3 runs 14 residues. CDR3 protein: CASHGLFSYNEQFF. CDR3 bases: TGTGCCAGCCATGGGCTATTCTCCTACAATGAGCAGTTCTTC.

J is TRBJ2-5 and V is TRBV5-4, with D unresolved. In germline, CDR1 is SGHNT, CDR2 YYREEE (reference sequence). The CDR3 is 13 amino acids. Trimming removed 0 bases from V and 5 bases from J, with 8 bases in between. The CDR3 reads CASSLDGAETQYF. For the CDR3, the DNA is TGTGCCAGCAGCTTGGATGGAGCGGAGACCCAGTACTTC.

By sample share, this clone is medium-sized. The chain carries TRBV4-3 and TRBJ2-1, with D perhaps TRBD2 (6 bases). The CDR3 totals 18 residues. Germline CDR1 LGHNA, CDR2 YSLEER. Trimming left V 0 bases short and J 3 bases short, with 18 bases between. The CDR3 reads CASSQDGGRAFGYNEQFF. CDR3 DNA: TGCGCCAGCAGCCAAGATGGAGGGAGAGCTTTTGGCTACAATGAGCAGTTCTTC.

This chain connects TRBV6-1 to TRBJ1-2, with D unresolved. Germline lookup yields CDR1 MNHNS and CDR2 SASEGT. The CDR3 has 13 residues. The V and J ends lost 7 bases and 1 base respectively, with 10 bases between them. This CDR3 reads CASTPSNNYGYTF. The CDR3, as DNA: TGTGCCAGCACCCCGAGTAATAACTATGGCTACACCTTC.

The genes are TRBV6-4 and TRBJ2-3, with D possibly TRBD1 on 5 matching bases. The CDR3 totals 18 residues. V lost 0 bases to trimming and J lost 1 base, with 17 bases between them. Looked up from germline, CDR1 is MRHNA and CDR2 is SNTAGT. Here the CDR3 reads CASSDSSWARVGTDTQYF. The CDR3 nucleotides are TGTGCCAGCAGTGACTCATCGTGGGCCAGGGTCGGCACAGATACGCAGTATTTT.